The T cell receptor (beta chain) described here comes from a study of T cell responses to AZD1222 COVID-19 vaccine. Whole-study findings and limits: Spike-wide coverage was observed for vaccine-associated CD4 TCRs, with dominant responses at 160-218 and 743-854. Only 5 or 6 AZD1222 recipients were seropositive at baseline. The study found Spike-specific TCR breadth and depth rose after two AZD1222 doses. Donors, mostly white British, included more females; clonal diversity was possibly underestimated.

This CDR3 is built from 15 residues. Between the trimmed V and J ends, which lost 2 bases and 2 bases, there was a span of 13 bases. Germline V gene sequence: CDR1 SGHRS, CDR2 YFSETQ. Regarding this clone: No antigen is known for it.

The assay was immunoSEQ multiplex PCR, and TCRdb's table has in-frame clones only and misses some. The data hold approximately 160,000 clones, with roughly 94% observed a single time. The rearrangement links TRBV5-1 to TRBJ1-1; D is ambiguous. The specimen was peripheral blood, collected 28 days after the second AZD1222 dose. The receptor was derived from an adult who received the AZD1222 COVID-19 vaccine. CDR3 coding DNA: TGCGCCAGCAGCTTAAGGACTGAGATTAACACTGAAGCTTTCTTT. Protein product: CASSLRTEINTEAFF.